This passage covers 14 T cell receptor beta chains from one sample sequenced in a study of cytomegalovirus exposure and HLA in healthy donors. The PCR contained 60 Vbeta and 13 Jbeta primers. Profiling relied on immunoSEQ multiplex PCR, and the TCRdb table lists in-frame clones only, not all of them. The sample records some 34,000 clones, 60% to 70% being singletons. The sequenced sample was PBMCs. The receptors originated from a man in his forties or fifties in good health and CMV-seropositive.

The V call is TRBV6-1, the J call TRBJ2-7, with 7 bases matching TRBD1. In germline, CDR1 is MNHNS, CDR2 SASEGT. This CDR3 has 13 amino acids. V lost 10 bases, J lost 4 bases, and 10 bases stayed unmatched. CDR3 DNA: TGTGCCATCCAACAGACAGGGCTTTACGAGCAGTACTTC. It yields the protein CAIQQTGLYEQYF.

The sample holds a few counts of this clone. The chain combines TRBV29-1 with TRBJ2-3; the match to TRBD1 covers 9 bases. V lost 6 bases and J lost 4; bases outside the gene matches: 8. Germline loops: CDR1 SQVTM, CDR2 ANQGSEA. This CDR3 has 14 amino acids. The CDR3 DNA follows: TGCAGCGTGAAGACAGGGGGTAACGCAGATACGCAGTATTTT. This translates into CSVKTGGNADTQYF.

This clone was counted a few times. The CDR3 protein is CASSLFRGGTNTEAFF. The CDR3 DNA reads TGTGCCAGCAGCTTGTTTAGGGGGGGGACGAACACTGAAGCTTTCTTT. The J gene is TRBJ1-1, the V gene TRBV5-6; D is perhaps TRBD1 (6 bases). This CDR3 comprises 16 residues. In germline, CDR1 is SGHDT, CDR2 YYEEEE. Deletions cut 1 base from V and 1 base from J, with 14 bases between.

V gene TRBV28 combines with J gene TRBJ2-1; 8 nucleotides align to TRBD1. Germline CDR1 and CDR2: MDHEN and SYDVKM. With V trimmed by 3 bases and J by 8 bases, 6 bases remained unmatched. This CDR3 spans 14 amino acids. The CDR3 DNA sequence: TGTGCCAGCAGTTTTTCGGACAGGGTATATGAGCAGTTCTTC. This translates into CASSFSDRVYEQFF. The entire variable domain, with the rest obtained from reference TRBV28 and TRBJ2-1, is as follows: DVKVTQSSRYLVKRTGEKVFLECVQDMDHENMFWYRQDPGLGLRLIYFSYDVKMKEKGDIPEGYSVSREKKERFSLILESASTNQTSMYLCASSFSDRVYEQFFGPGTRLTVL.

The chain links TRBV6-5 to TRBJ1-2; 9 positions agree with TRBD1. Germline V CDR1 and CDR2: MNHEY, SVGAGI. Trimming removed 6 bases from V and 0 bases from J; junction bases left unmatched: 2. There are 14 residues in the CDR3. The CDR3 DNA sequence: TGTGCCAGCAGCAGGACAGGGGCTAACTATGGCTACACCTTC. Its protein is CASSRTGANYGYTF.

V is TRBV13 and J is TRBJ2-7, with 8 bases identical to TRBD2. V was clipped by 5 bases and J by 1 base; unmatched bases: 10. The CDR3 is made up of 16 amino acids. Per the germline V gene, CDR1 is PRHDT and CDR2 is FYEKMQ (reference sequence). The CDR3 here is CASSPPTSVFSYEQYF. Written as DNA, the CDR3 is TGTGCCAGCAGCCCCCCGACTAGCGTCTTTTCCTACGAGCAGTACTTC.

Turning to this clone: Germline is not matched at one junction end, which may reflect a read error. The CDR3, as DNA: TGTGCCAGCTCACCACGGGCTAGCGGGGGCACAGATGCGCAGTATTTT. Translation gives CASSPRASGGTDAQYF. The chain carries TRBV18 and TRBJ2-3, with 10 bases identical to TRBD2. Germline CDR1 is KGHSH and CDR2 is LQKENI. This CDR3 region has 16 residues.

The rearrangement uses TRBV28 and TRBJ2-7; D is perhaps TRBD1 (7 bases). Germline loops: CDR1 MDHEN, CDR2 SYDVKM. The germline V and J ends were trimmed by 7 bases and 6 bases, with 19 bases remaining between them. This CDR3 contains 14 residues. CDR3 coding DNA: TGTGCCAGCACCCCCACGGGACAGACTAGCGAGCAGTACTTC. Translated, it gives CASTPTGQTSEQYF.

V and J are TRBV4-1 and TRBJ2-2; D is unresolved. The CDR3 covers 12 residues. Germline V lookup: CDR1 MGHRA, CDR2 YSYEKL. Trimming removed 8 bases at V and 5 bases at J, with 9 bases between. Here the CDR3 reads CASEDWTGELFF. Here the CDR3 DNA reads TGCGCCAGCGAGGATTGGACCGGGGAGCTGTTTTTT.

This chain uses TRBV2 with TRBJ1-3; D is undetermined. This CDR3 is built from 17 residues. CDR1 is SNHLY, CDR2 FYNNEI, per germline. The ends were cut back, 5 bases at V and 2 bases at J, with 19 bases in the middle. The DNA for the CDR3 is TGTGCCAGCAGTTTGTCTCCTACAGCGGACGCTGGAAACACCATATATTTT. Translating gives CASSLSPTADAGNTIYF. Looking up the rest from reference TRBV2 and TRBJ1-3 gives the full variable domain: EPEVTQTPSHQVTQMGQEVILRCVPISNHLYFYWYRQILGQKVEFLVSFYNNEISEKSEIFDDQFSVERPDGSNFTLKIRSTKLEDSAMYFCASSLSPTADAGNTIYFGEGSWLTVV.

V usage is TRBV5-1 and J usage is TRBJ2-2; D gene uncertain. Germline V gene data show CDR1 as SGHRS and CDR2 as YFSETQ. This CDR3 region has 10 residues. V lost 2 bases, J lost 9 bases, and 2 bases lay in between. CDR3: CASSFRELFF. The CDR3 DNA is TGCGCCAGCAGCTTCAGGGAGCTGTTTTTT.

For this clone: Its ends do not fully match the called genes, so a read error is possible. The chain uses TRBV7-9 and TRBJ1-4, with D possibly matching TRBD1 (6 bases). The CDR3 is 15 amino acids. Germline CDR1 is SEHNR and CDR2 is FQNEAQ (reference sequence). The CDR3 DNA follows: TGTGCCAGCAGGTTAGGACAGACCTCGAATGAAAAACTGTTTTTT. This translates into CASRLGQTSNEKLFF.

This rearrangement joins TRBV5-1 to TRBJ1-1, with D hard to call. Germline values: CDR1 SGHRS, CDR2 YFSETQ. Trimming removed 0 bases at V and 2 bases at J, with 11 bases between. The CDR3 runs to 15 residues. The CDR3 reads CASSLGGESNTEAFF. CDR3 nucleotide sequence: TGCGCCAGCAGCTTGGGGGGAGAATCCAACACTGAAGCTTTCTTT.

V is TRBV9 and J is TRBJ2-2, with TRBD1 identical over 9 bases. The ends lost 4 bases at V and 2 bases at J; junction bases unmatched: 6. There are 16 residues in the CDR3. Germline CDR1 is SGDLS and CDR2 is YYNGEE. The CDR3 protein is CASSWNRGQNTGELFF. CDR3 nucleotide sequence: TGTGCCAGCAGCTGGAACAGGGGGCAAAACACCGGGGAGCTGTTTTTT.